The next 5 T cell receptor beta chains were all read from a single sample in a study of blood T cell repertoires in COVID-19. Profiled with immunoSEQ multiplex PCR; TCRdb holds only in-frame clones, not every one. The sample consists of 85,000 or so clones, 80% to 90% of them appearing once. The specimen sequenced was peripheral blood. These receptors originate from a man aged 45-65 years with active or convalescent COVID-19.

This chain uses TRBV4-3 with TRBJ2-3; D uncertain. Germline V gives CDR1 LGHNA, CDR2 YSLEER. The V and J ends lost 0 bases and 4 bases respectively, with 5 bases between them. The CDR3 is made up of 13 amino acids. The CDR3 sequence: CASSQERADTQYF. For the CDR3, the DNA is TGCGCCAGCAGCCAAGAACGGGCAGATACGCAGTATTTT.

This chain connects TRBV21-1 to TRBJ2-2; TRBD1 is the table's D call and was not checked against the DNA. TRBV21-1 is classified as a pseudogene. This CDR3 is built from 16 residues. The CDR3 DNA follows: TGTGCCAGCAGCAAAGGGGTCCAGGGCATTAACGGGGAGCTGTTTTTT. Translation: CASSKGVQGINGELFF.

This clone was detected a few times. The DNA for the CDR3 is TGTGCCAGCAGGTTCTCCGGCACAGATACGCAGTATTTT. Protein product: CASRFSGTDTQYF. The genes are TRBV12-3 or TRBV12-4 and TRBJ2-3; no clear D. Trimming shortened V by 6 bases and J by 1 base, and 8 bases separated the two germline ends. The CDR3 is 13 amino acids.

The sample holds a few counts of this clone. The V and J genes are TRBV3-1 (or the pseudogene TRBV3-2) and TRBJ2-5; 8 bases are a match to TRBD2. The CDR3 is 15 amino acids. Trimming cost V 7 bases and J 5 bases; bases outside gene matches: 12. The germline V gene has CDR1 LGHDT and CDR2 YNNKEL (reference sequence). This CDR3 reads CASTLGGAGVETQYF. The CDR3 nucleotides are TGTGCCAGCACCCTCGGGGGGGCGGGAGTGGAGACCCAGTACTTC.

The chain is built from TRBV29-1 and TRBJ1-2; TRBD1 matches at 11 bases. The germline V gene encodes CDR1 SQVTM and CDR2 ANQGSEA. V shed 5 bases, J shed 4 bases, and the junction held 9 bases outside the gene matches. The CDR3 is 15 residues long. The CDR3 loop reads CSVTGTGGDLYGYTF. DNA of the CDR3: TGCAGCGTTACCGGGACAGGGGGGGACCTCTATGGCTACACCTTC.